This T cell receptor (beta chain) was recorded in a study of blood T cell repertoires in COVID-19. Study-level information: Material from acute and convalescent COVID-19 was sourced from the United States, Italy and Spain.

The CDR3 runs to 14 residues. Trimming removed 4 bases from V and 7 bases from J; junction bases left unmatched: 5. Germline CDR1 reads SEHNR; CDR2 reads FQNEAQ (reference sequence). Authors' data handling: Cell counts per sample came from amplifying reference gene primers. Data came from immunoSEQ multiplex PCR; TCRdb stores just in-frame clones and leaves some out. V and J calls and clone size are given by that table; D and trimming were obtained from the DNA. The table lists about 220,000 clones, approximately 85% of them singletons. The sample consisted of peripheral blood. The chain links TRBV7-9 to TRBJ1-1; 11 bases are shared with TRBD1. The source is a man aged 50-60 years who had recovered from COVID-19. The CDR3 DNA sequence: TGTGCCAGCAGCTCCGGACAGGGGGCAGGTGAAGCTTTCTTT. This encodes CASSSGQGAGEAFF.